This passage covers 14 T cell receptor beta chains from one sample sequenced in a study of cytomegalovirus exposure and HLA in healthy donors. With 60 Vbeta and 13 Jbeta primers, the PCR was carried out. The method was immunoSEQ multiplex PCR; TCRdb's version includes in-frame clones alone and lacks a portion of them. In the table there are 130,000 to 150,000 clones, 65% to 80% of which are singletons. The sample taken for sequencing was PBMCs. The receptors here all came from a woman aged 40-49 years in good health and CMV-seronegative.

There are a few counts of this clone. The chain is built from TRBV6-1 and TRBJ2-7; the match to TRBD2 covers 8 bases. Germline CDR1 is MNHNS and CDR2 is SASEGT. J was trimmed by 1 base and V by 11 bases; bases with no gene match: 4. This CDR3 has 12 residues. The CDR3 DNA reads TGTGCCGCGGGCGGGGGGTCCTACGAGCAGTACTTC. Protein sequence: CAAGGGSYEQYF.

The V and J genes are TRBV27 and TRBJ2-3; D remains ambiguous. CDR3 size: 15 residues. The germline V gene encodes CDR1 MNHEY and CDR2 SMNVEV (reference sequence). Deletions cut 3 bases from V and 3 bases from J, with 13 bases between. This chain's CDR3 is CASSFGGLGTDTQYF. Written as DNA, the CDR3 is TGTGCCAGCAGTTTCGGCGGTTTAGGAACAGATACGCAGTATTTT.

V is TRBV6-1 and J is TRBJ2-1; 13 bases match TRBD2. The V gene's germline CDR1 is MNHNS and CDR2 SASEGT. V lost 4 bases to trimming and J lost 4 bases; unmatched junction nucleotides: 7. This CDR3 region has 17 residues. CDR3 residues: CASSAPTSGRGYNEQFF. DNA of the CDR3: TGTGCCAGCAGTGCTCCTACTAGCGGGAGGGGTTACAATGAGCAGTTCTTC.

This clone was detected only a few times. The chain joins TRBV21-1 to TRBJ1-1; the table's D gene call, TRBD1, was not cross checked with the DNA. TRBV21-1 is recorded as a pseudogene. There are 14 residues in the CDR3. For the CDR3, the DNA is TGTGCCAGGATTGAGGGGGAACGGGGCACTGAAGCTTTCTTT. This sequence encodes CARIEGERGTEAFF.

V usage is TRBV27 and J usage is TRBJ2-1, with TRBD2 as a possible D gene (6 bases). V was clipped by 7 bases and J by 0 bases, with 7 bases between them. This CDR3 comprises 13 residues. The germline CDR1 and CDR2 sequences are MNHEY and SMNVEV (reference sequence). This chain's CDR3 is CASKGLSYNEQFF. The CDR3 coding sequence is TGTGCCAGCAAGGGACTCTCCTACAATGAGCAGTTCTTC.

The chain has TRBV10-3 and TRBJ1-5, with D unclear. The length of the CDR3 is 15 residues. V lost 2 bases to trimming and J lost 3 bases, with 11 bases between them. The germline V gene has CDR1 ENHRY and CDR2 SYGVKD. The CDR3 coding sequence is TGTGCCATCAGTGAGACGAAATTGGCCAATCAGCCCCAGCATTTT. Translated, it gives CAISETKLANQPQHF.

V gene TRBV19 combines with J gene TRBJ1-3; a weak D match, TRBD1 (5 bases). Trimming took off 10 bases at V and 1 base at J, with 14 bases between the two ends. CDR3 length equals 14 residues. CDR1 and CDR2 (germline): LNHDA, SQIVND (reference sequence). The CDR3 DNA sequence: TGTGCCACACAGGCTTATCGTTCTGGAAACACCATATATTTT. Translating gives CATQAYRSGNTIYF.

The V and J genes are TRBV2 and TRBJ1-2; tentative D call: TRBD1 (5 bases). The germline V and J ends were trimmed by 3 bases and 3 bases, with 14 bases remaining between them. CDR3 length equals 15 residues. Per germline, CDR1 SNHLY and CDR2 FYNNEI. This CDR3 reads CASSEVRAAHYGYTF. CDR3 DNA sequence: TGTGCCAGCAGTGAGGTCAGGGCGGCGCACTATGGCTACACCTTC.

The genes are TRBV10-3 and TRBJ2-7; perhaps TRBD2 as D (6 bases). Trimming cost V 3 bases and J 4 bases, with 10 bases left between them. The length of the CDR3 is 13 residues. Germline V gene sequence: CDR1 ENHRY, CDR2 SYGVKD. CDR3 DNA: TGTGCCATCAGTGAAATAGGGAGGTACGAGCAGTACTTC. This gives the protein CAISEIGRYEQYF.

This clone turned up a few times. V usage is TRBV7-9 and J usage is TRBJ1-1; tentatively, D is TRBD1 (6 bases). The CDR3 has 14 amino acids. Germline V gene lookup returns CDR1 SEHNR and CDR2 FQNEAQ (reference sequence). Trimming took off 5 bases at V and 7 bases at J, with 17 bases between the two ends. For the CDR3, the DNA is TGTGCCAGCAGCGACAAGGACAGCCACCGTGAAGCTTTCTTT. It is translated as CASSDKDSHREAFF. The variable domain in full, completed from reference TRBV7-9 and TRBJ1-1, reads DTGVSQNPRHKITKRGQNVTFRCDPISEHNRLYWYRQTLGQGPEFLTYFQNEAQLEKSRLLSDRFSAERPKGSFSTLEIQRTEQGDSAMYLCASSDKDSHREAFFGQGTRLTVV.

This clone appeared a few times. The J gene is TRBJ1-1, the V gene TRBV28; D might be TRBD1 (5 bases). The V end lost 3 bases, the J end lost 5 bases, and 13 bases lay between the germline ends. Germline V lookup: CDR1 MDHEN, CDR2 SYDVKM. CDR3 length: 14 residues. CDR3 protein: CASSLSRGDTEAFF. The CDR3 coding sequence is TGTGCCAGCAGTTTGTCTAGGGGTGATACTGAAGCTTTCTTT.

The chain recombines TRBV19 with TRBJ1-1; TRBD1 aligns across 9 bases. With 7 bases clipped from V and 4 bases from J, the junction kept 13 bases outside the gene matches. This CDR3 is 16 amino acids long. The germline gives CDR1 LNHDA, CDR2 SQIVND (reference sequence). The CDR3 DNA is TGTGCCAGTACTAGGGAAAGGGGACAGGGAGGCACTGAAGCTTTCTTT. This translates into CASTRERGQGGTEAFF.

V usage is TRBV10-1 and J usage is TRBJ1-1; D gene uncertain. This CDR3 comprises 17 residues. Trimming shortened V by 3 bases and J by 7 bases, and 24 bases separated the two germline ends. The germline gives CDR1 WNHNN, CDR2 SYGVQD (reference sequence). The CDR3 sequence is CASSDFGSAFVSGEAFF. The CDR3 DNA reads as TGCGCCAGCAGTGATTTCGGCAGCGCTTTTGTTTCGGGTGAAGCTTTCTTT.

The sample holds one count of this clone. The CDR3 here is CASTVNTDTQYF. The CDR3 coding sequence is TGCGCCAGCACGGTCAACACAGATACGCAGTATTTT. The V call is TRBV5-1, the J call TRBJ2-3; D not certain. Germline lookup yields CDR1 SGHRS and CDR2 YFSETQ. The CDR3 sequence is 12 residues long. Trimming pared 6 bases from V and 2 bases from J, leaving 7 bases between.